These 16 T cell receptor beta chains share one sample of origin, sequenced in a study of blood T cell repertoires in COVID-19. Using immunoSEQ multiplex PCR, the repertoire was profiled, and TCRdb retains in-frame clones only, with some absent. The table shows about 210,000 clones, with around 80% occurring only once. The sequenced sample consisted of peripheral blood. The receptors were sampled from a woman between 35 and 50 years old with acute or convalescent COVID-19.

The rearrangement joins TRBV6-5 to TRBJ2-1; D is undetermined. The CDR3 is 13 residues long. The ends were cut back, 2 bases at V and 7 bases at J, with 9 bases in the middle. Germline V lookup: CDR1 MNHEY, CDR2 SVGAGI. This CDR3 is CASSYGEDNEQFF. The CDR3 DNA is TGTGCCAGCAGTTACGGTGAGGATAATGAGCAGTTCTTC.

The table lists this clone with a count of one. V and J are TRBV7-6 and TRBJ1-2, with 8 bases identical to TRBD1. Germline V gene data show CDR1 as SGHVS and CDR2 as FNYEAQ. This CDR3 is built from 18 residues. V lost 5 bases to trimming and J lost 0 bases; unmatched junction nucleotides: 14. The CDR3 spells CASSPSGGQAISNYGYTF. In DNA form, the CDR3 reads TGTGCCAGCAGCCCCTCCGGGGGACAGGCGATTTCTAACTATGGCTACACCTTC.

J is TRBJ2-2 and V is TRBV3-1 (or the pseudogene TRBV3-2), with TRBD1 as a possible D gene (6 bases). The V and J ends lost 3 bases and 4 bases respectively, with 9 bases between them. The CDR3 runs to 14 residues. Germline loops: CDR1 LGHDT, CDR2 YNNKEL (reference sequence). CDR3 in DNA: TGTGCCAGCAGCCAGGGACACTCCACCGGGGAGCTGTTTTTT. Translation: CASSQGHSTGELFF.

The chain couples TRBV3-1 (or the pseudogene TRBV3-2) to TRBJ1-1; the D is unclear. The V end was cut by 0 bases, the J end by 4 bases, with 9 bases between. The CDR3 runs to 14 residues. The V gene's germline CDR1 is LGHDT and CDR2 YNNKEL (reference sequence). CDR3 protein: CASSQEVRGTEAFF. CDR3 in DNA: TGTGCCAGCAGCCAAGAGGTGAGAGGCACTGAAGCTTTCTTT.

This clone was seen a few times. V is TRBV10-3 and J is TRBJ2-2, with D hard to call. Between the trimmed V and J ends, which lost 0 bases and 6 bases, there was a span of 5 bases. The CDR3 totals 13 residues. Germline values: CDR1 ENHRY, CDR2 SYGVKD. The CDR3, as DNA: TGTGCCATCAGTGAGTCAAGCGCCGGGGAGCTGTTTTTT. Translated, it gives CAISESSAGELFF.

This clone was observed a single time. V and J are TRBV29-1 and TRBJ2-1, with 8 bases that match TRBD2. V was clipped by 3 bases and J by 8 bases; unmatched bases: 9. Germline V lookup: CDR1 SQVTM, CDR2 ANQGSEA. The CDR3 spans 14 residues. The CDR3 loop is CSVDLLAGRDEQFF. CDR3 sequence (DNA): TGCAGCGTTGACCTCCTAGCGGGTAGGGATGAGCAGTTCTTC.

The V gene is TRBV27, the J gene TRBJ2-7; 7 bases agree with TRBD1. CDR3 size: 15 residues. With V trimmed by 6 bases and J by 2 bases, 10 bases remained unmatched. Germline CDR1 and CDR2: MNHEY and SMNVEV (reference sequence). CDR3 sequence (DNA): TGTGCCAGCAGAAAACCCGGGACAGTAACCTACGAGCAGTACTTC. Encoded protein: CASRKPGTVTYEQYF.

As concerns this clone: This may be a read error, as it is one base from a much larger clone. It is unclear where the CDR3 begins or ends on the DNA, so no DNA is shown, and the CDR3 is as TCRdb lists it. The chain links TRBV12-3 or TRBV12-4 to TRBJ1-2; the table calls TRBD1, which could not be checked here. The CDR3 sequence runs 13 residues, both termini included. The CDR3 sequence is CASSPDRVGIGAF.

The chain carries TRBV30 and TRBJ2-7, with TRBD1 matching 8 bases. This CDR3 comprises 13 residues. Germline V gene lookup returns CDR1 GTSNPN and CDR2 SVGIG (reference sequence). J lost 6 bases, V lost 4 bases, and 8 bases had no gene match. Here the CDR3 DNA reads TGTGCCTGGATCGGACAGGGTGGACGCGAGCAGTACTTC. This encodes CAWIGQGGREQYF.

This rearrangement joins TRBV19 to TRBJ2-3, with 7 bases that match TRBD2. The ends lost 3 bases at V and 0 bases at J; junction bases unmatched: 6. Germline V gives CDR1 LNHDA, CDR2 SQIVND (reference sequence). CDR3 length: 16 residues. This CDR3 reads CASSIPSGLSTDTQYF. CDR3 nucleotides: TGTGCCAGTAGTATCCCCTCGGGACTAAGCACAGATACGCAGTATTTT.

The rearrangement joins TRBV11-2 to TRBJ2-1, with D perhaps TRBD1 (10 bases). V was shortened by 5 bases and J by 6 bases, with 29 bases between the two germline ends. Germline V gene sequence: CDR1 SGHAT, CDR2 FQNNGV. The CDR3 extends over 19 amino acids. The CDR3 coding sequence is TGTGCCAGCAGCCCCACGGGACAGGGGAGGTTAGCGGGAGTCAATGAGCAGTTCTTC. Residues: CASSPTGQGRLAGVNEQFF.

This clone was seen a single time. CDR3 in DNA: TGTGCCAGCAGTCCCCGACTCGACACAGATACGCAGTATTTT. Translated: CASSPRLDTDTQYF. The genes are TRBV2 and TRBJ2-3; D uncertain. Germline CDR1 SNHLY, CDR2 FYNNEI. Trimming took off 5 bases at V and 2 bases at J, with 11 bases between the two ends. The CDR3 contains 14 residues.

J is TRBJ2-5 and V is TRBV5-1; 10 bases fit TRBD1. The V gene's germline CDR1 is SGHRS and CDR2 YFSETQ. The CDR3 sequence is 15 residues long. Unmatched junction bases numbered 4, after V lost 4 bases and J lost 1 base. The DNA for the CDR3 is TGCGCCAGCAGCCAACGGACAGGGGGCCAAGAGACCCAGTACTTC. This sequence encodes CASSQRTGGQETQYF.

This rearrangement joins TRBV12-5 to TRBJ2-1; tentative D call: TRBD2 (6 bases). V was cut by 4 bases and J by 0 bases, with 13 bases left in between. From germline, CDR1 is LGHNT and CDR2 FRNRAP. The length of the CDR3 is 16 residues. CDR3 sequence (DNA): TGTGCTAGTGGTTCGGGGGTCTTGAGCTCCTACAATGAGCAGTTCTTC. This sequence encodes CASGSGVLSSYNEQFF.

CDR3 bases: TGTGCCAGCAGGGGGGGACAGGGCCGCACAGATACGCAGTATTTT. This codes for CASRGGQGRTDTQYF. The chain combines TRBV6-6 with TRBJ2-3, with TRBD1 matching 9 bases. Looked up from germline, CDR1 is MNHNY and CDR2 is SVGAGI (reference sequence). V lost 6 bases to trimming and J lost 1 base; unmatched junction nucleotides: 5. The CDR3 totals 15 residues.

The chain has TRBV10-3 and TRBJ2-1; 12 bases agree with TRBD2. The V gene end was trimmed by 3 bases and the J gene end by 8 bases; junction bases not matched to a gene: 8. Germline CDR1 reads ENHRY; CDR2 reads SYGVKD. The length of the CDR3 is 16 residues. DNA of the CDR3: TGTGCCATCAGTGACGGGCTAGCGGGAGGGATCGATGAGCAGTTCTTC. This sequence encodes CAISDGLAGGIDEQFF.